This T cell receptor (beta chain) was profiled in a study of blood T cell repertoires in COVID-19. Germline CDR1 and CDR2: MNHEY and SVGAGI. Trimming cost V 8 bases and J 0 bases, with 7 bases left between them. The CDR3 length is 12 residues. Clones were read by immunoSEQ multiplex PCR, and TCRdb kept only the in-frame ones, dropping some. The table has around 320,000 clones, almost 90% seen once. The V call is TRBV6-5, the J call TRBJ1-1; D is uncertain. The clonotype was recovered from a woman under 30 with acute COVID-19. Sequencing was done on a sample of PBMCs or T cells enriched from blood (not recorded which). The CDR3 loop reads CASLNLNTEAFF. The CDR3 nucleotides are TGTGCCAGCTTAAACTTGAACACTGAAGCTTTCTTT.